This passage covers 26 T cell receptor beta chains from one sample sequenced in a study of T cell responses to AZD1222 COVID-19 vaccine. Sequencing used immunoSEQ multiplex PCR; TCRdb keeps in-frame clones, though not all of them. The sample yields tens of thousands of clones, roughly three quarters seen once. Sample: peripheral blood, taken 28 days after the second AZD1222 dose. Receptors were obtained from an adult who received the AZD1222 COVID-19 vaccine.

This rearrangement joins TRBV7-2 to TRBJ2-2, with D uncertain. Germline loops: CDR1 SGHTA, CDR2 FQGNSA. The CDR3 sequence is 13 residues long. The V end lost 3 bases, the J end lost 6 bases, and 8 bases lay between the germline ends. The CDR3 sequence is CASSLDPPGELFF. In DNA form, the CDR3 reads TGTGCCAGCAGCTTGGACCCCCCCGGGGAGCTGTTTTTT.

CDR3 nucleotide sequence: TGTGCCAGCACCCCGGGACTAGCGGAACAGGCAGATACGCAGTATTTT. Residues: CASTPGLAEQADTQYF. This rearrangement joins TRBV11-2 to TRBJ2-3, with 11 bases lining up with TRBD2. The junction had 10 bases not matched to a gene; V was cut back by 7 bases and J by 4 bases. Germline CDR1 reads SGHAT; CDR2 reads FQNNGV. The CDR3 is 16 residues long.

The V gene is TRBV2, the J gene TRBJ2-3, with no clear D. Germline V gene sequence: CDR1 SNHLY, CDR2 FYNNEI. Trimming stripped 1 base from V and 0 bases from J, with 8 bases between. This CDR3 comprises 15 residues. Here the CDR3 DNA reads TGTGCCAGCAGTGAAGAATTGGACAGCACAGATACGCAGTATTTT. Translation: CASSEELDSTDTQYF.

The chain links TRBV5-1 to TRBJ1-1; D is perhaps TRBD1 (6 bases). Germline-derived CDR1 and CDR2 are SGHRS and YFSETQ. V was trimmed by 4 bases and J by 0 bases, leaving 10 bases between them. This CDR3 has 14 residues. The CDR3 loop reads CASSVGALNTEAFF. The CDR3 nucleotides are TGCGCCAGCAGCGTGGGGGCGTTGAACACTGAAGCTTTCTTT. The whole variable domain, remainder taken from reference TRBV5-1 and TRBJ1-1, is KAGVTQTPRYLIKTRGQQVTLSCSPISGHRSVSWYQQTPGQGLQFLFEYFSETQRNKGNFPGRFSGRQFSNSRSEMNVSTLELGDSALYLCASSVGALNTEAFFGQGTRLTVV.

The chain uses TRBV6-5 and TRBJ1-4; 7 nucleotides match TRBD1. Unmatched junction bases numbered 5, after V lost 0 bases and J lost 7 bases. CDR3 length: 15 amino acids. The germline CDR1 and CDR2 sequences are MNHEY and SVGAGI. This CDR3 reads CASSYSVQGSEKLFF. CDR3 DNA sequence: TGTGCCAGCAGTTACTCAGTACAGGGGAGTGAAAAACTGTTTTTT.

This chain connects TRBV4-2 to TRBJ2-7; TRBD2 matches at 7 bases. The germline V gene has CDR1 LGHNA and CDR2 YNFKEQ. This CDR3 contains 15 residues. J lost 6 bases, V lost 1 base, and 9 bases had no gene match. As DNA, the CDR3 is TGTGCCAGCAGCCAAGGGGAGGGCCCCTCCCGCGAGCAGTACTTC. It specifies CASSQGEGPSREQYF.

This clone was picked up a small number of times. The J gene is TRBJ2-7, the V gene TRBV11-2; maybe TRBD1 (6 bases). The V gene lost 5 bases and the J gene lost 3 bases, with 17 bases spanning the gap. The CDR3 covers 15 residues. Germline V gives CDR1 SGHAT, CDR2 FQNNGV. CDR3 sequence (DNA): TGTGCCAGCAGCAGAACACTTAGGGACAACTACGAGCAGTACTTC. It codes for CASSRTLRDNYEQYF.

The V and J genes are TRBV6-5 and TRBJ2-7; D is ambiguous. Germline lookup yields CDR1 MNHEY and CDR2 SVGAGI. The CDR3 covers 12 residues. V was cut by 0 bases and J by 2 bases, with 2 bases left in between. The CDR3 protein is CASSYSPYEQYF. In DNA form, the CDR3 reads TGTGCCAGCAGTTACTCCCCCTACGAGCAGTACTTC.

In nucleotides, the CDR3 is TGCGCCAGCAGCTTAGGGGGGACACAGGGCCACTATGGCTACACCTTC. Its translation: CASSLGGTQGHYGYTF. The chain employs TRBV5-1 and TRBJ1-2; D possibly corresponds to TRBD1 (6 bases). Germline loops: CDR1 SGHRS, CDR2 YFSETQ. The CDR3 sequence is 16 residues long. The V gene lost 2 bases and the J gene lost 3 bases, with 17 bases spanning the gap.

The rearrangement joins TRBV19 to TRBJ2-5; 11 nucleotides match TRBD1. V shed 6 bases, J shed 5 bases, and the junction held 5 bases outside the gene matches. This CDR3 spans 14 amino acids. CDR1 and CDR2 from the germline V gene are LNHDA and SQIVND (reference sequence). The CDR3 spells CASSGQGAGETQYF. The CDR3 DNA sequence: TGTGCCAGTAGCGGACAGGGGGCAGGGGAGACCCAGTACTTC.

This clone was observed a few times. The V gene is TRBV9, the J gene TRBJ2-2; D remains ambiguous. The CDR3 is 15 residues long. Germline V gives CDR1 SGDLS, CDR2 YYNGEE. Deletions cut 0 bases from V and 4 bases from J, with 10 bases between. Written as DNA, the CDR3 is TGTGCCAGCAGCGTAGCTACCTTGTCCACCGGGGAGCTGTTTTTT. Protein product: CASSVATLSTGELFF. The whole variable domain, filled in from reference TRBV9 and TRBJ2-2, reads DSGVTQTPKHLITATGQRVTLRCSPRSGDLSVYWYQQSLDQGLQFLIQYYNGEERAKGNILERFSAQQFPDLHSELNLSSLELGDSALYFCASSVATLSTGELFFGEGSRLTVL.

This rearrangement joins TRBV2 to TRBJ2-7; 7 nucleotides agree with TRBD2. CDR1 is SNHLY, CDR2 FYNNEI, per germline. The V gene end was trimmed by 4 bases and the J gene end by 3 bases; junction bases not matched to a gene: 3. The CDR3 has 13 amino acids. The DNA for the CDR3 is TGTGCCAGCAGTGGTTGGACTAGCTACGAGCAGTACTTC. Its translation: CASSGWTSYEQYF.

This clone is labeled as medium-sized (0.01 to 0.1%). This chain uses TRBV11-2 with TRBJ2-2; possibly TRBD2 for D (6 bases). V was cut by 7 bases and J by 6 bases, with 18 bases left in between. The length of the CDR3 is 15 residues. Looked up from germline, CDR1 is SGHAT and CDR2 is FQNNGV. The CDR3 region is CASTPRGSGSGELFF. The CDR3 nucleotides read TGTGCCAGCACCCCCCGGGGGTCGGGGTCCGGGGAGCTGTTTTTT. The complete variable domain, with remaining parts taken from reference TRBV11-2 and TRBJ2-2, reads EAGVAQSPRYKIIEKRQSVAFWCNPISGHATLYWYQQILGQGPKLLIQFQNNGVVDDSQLPKDRFSAERLKGVDSTLKIQPAKLEDSAVYLCASTPRGSGSGELFFGEGSRLTVL.

The genes are TRBV28 and TRBJ1-1; D possibly corresponds to TRBD1 (6 bases). V was trimmed by 1 base and J by 4 bases, leaving 10 bases between them. The CDR3 has 14 amino acids. CDR1 and CDR2 (germline): MDHEN, SYDVKM. For the CDR3, the DNA is TGTGCCAGCAGTTTATACAGGGCGAGCACTGAAGCTTTCTTT. Protein sequence: CASSLYRASTEAFF. Full variable domain (remainder filled in from reference TRBV28 and TRBJ1-1): DVKVTQSSRYLVKRTGEKVFLECVQDMDHENMFWYRQDPGLGLRLIYFSYDVKMKEKGDIPEGYSVSREKKERFSLILESASTNQTSMYLCASSLYRASTEAFFGQGTRLTVV.

The chain combines TRBV5-1 with TRBJ2-1; D perhaps matches TRBD2 (5 bases). Germline CDR1 reads SGHRS; CDR2 reads YFSETQ. There are 13 residues in the CDR3. V was clipped by 0 bases and J by 9 bases, with 10 bases between them. CDR3 DNA sequence: TGCGCCAGCAGCTTGGTGCCTGAGGGTGAGCAGTTCTTC. This gives the protein CASSLVPEGEQFF.

The J gene is TRBJ2-5, the V gene TRBV7-6; D remains ambiguous. The V end lost 3 bases, the J end lost 5 bases, and 4 bases lay between the germline ends. In germline, CDR1 is SGHVS, CDR2 FNYEAQ. The CDR3 has 11 residues. CDR3 coding DNA: TGTGCCAGCAGCTTCGGGGAGACCCAGTACTTC. Its protein product is CASSFGETQYF.

V is TRBV27 and J is TRBJ1-2, with 10 bases matching TRBD1. The CDR3 is 18 residues long. The J segment lost 0 bases and the V segment lost 4 bases, leaving 11 bases of the junction unmatched. CDR1 MNHEY and CDR2 SMNVEV come from the germline V gene (reference sequence). The CDR3, as DNA: TGTGCCAGCAGTTCCCATGCGGGACAGGGGACTCCTAACTATGGCTACACCTTC. As protein: CASSSHAGQGTPNYGYTF.

This chain uses TRBV19 with TRBJ1-2; weak D call: TRBD1 (5 bases). The CDR3 length is 15 residues. The germline CDR1 and CDR2 sequences are LNHDA and SQIVND (reference sequence). Trimming removed 7 bases at V and 2 bases at J, with 17 bases between. CDR3 region: CASTSRRGGNYGYTF. CDR3 nucleotide sequence: TGTGCCAGTACCTCCAGGAGGGGAGGCAACTATGGCTACACCTTC.

The chain combines TRBV19 with TRBJ1-4; D is ambiguous. V was pared by 6 bases and J by 8 bases, with 13 bases between. Germline assignment: CDR1 LNHDA and CDR2 SQIVND (reference sequence). The CDR3 length is 13 residues. The CDR3 here is CASSRMGMEKLFF. The CDR3 DNA reads as TGTGCCAGTAGCAGGATGGGGATGGAAAAACTGTTTTTT.

The V and J genes are TRBV5-1 and TRBJ1-2, with a weak D call TRBD1 (5 bases). Germline-derived CDR1 and CDR2 are SGHRS and YFSETQ. V lost 1 base and J lost 6, with 13 bases in between. This CDR3 contains 14 residues. CDR3 residues: CASSLSGASDGYTF. CDR3 DNA: TGCGCCAGCAGCTTGAGTGGGGCATCGGATGGCTACACCTTC.

This chain links TRBV7-2 with TRBJ1-2; D gene uncertain. CDR1 SGHTA and CDR2 FQGNSA come from the germline V gene. The CDR3 runs to 14 residues. V lost 5 bases, J lost 1 base, and 11 bases lay in between. The DNA for the CDR3 is TGTGCCAGCAGCGAAGAAATGGGTAACTATGGCTACACCTTC. It specifies CASSEEMGNYGYTF.

V usage is TRBV10-3 and J usage is TRBJ1-5; no reliable D call. V was pared by 3 bases and J by 0 bases, with 9 bases between. Germline V gene lookup returns CDR1 ENHRY and CDR2 SYGVKD. The CDR3 spans 15 residues. The CDR3 nucleotides are TGTGCCATCAGTGAAACAGATCTTAGCAATCAGCCCCAGCATTTT. Amino acid sequence: CAISETDLSNQPQHF.

V gene TRBV18 combines with J gene TRBJ1-1, with 7 bases that match TRBD1. The CDR3 runs 16 residues. The ends lost 2 bases at V and 1 base at J; junction bases unmatched: 7. The germline gives CDR1 KGHSH, CDR2 LQKENI. The CDR3 sequence is CASSPFRDRQNTEAFF. The CDR3 bases are TGTGCCAGCTCACCATTCCGGGACAGACAGAACACTGAAGCTTTCTTT.

The chain links TRBV7-9 to TRBJ2-1; D might be TRBD2 (5 bases). The CDR3 is made up of 15 amino acids. Per the germline V gene, CDR1 is SEHNR and CDR2 is FQNEAQ (reference sequence). Trimming shortened V by 5 bases and J by 6 bases, and 17 bases separated the two germline ends. The chain's CDR3 is CASSAIGGLGNEQFF. CDR3 DNA: TGTGCCAGCAGCGCGATTGGAGGACTCGGCAATGAGCAGTTCTTC.

This clone has only a few counts. V and J are TRBV6-2 or TRBV6-3 and TRBJ2-1, with D unresolved. The CDR3 loop spans 15 amino acids. CDR1 and CDR2 from the germline V gene are MNHEY and SVGEGT. The ends were cut back, 0 bases at V and 8 bases at J, with 14 bases in the middle. The CDR3 here is CASSYSMGTRHEQFF. The CDR3 DNA follows: TGTGCCAGCAGTTACTCGATGGGTACGAGGCATGAGCAGTTCTTC.

The V and J genes are TRBV6-5 and TRBJ1-1; D gene uncertain. Trimming left V 5 bases short and J 4 bases short, with 17 bases between. CDR3 length equals 15 residues. Germline V gene data show CDR1 as MNHEY and CDR2 as SVGAGI. The CDR3 DNA sequence: TGTGCCAGCAGTATAGACCTTGGCAGAGTCACTGAAGCTTTCTTT. Its protein is CASSIDLGRVTEAFF.